This entry lists 4 T cell receptor beta chains sequenced from one sample in a study of shared clonotypes between healthy human individuals. The protocol was immunoSEQ multiplex PCR, while the TCRdb copy is restricted to in-frame clones and leaves out a portion. The table includes about 1.1 million clones, roughly 80% detected once. The source material was memory CD4+ T cells from PBMCs. Subset indicated: CD45RA-negative fraction. These receptor sequences come from a man between 18 and 35 years old in good health. Some clones in this sample may be carry-over from other donors' samples.

This sequence joins TRBV6-6 and TRBJ1-2; tentative D call: TRBD1 (5 bases). CDR1 MNHNY and CDR2 SVGAGI come from the germline V gene (reference sequence). CDR3 length: 14 residues. V was trimmed by 2 bases and J by 7 bases, leaving 14 bases between them. The CDR3 region has the DNA TGTGCCAGCAGTTACGGAGGGGCGGTACTTGGCTACACCTTC. The encoded protein is CASSYGGAVLGYTF.

The rearrangement uses TRBV30 and TRBJ1-2, with TRBD1 identical over 8 bases. This CDR3 has 15 amino acids. V trimming: 1 base; J trimming: 6 bases; junction bases outside the gene matches: 10. In germline, CDR1 is GTSNPN, CDR2 SVGIG (reference sequence). CDR3 sequence reads: CAWSAYPDRGNGYTF. The DNA for the CDR3 is TGTGCCTGGAGTGCCTACCCCGACAGGGGAAATGGCTACACCTTC.

The V and J genes are TRBV9 and TRBJ2-1, with D possibly being TRBD1 or TRBD2 (5 bases each). Trimming pared 5 bases from V and 5 bases from J, leaving 14 bases between. This CDR3 has 14 amino acids. CDR1 and CDR2 (germline): SGDLS, YYNGEE. CDR3 DNA: TGTGCCAGCAGTTGGGGGACGGTTGACAATGAGCAGTTCTTC. The encoded protein is CASSWGTVDNEQFF.

CDR3: CASSLQGLDQPQHF. DNA for the CDR3: TGCGCCAGCAGCTTGCAGGGTTTGGATCAGCCCCAGCATTTT. J is TRBJ1-5 and V is TRBV5-1; maybe TRBD1 (5 bases). Germline CDR1 is SGHRS and CDR2 is YFSETQ. The CDR3 contains 14 residues. Deletions cut 1 base from V and 5 bases from J, with 10 bases between.